The 19 T cell receptor beta chains given below trace back to one sample, sequenced in a study of OX40 agonist ivuxolimab in advanced cancers. Profiling relied on immunoSEQ multiplex PCR, and the TCRdb table lists in-frame clones only, not all of them. The data contain about 99,000 clones, around 96% of them seen just once; the ten biggest clones take up around 2%. The source material was CD4+ or CD8+ T cells sorted from blood, sampled in a trial of the OX40 agonist ivuxolimab. The origin of the receptors is an adult with an advanced solid tumor such as melanoma, head and neck, liver or kidney cancer.

The chain is built from TRBV7-2 and TRBJ2-1; 10 bases fit TRBD2. J was trimmed by 6 bases and V by 3 bases; bases with no gene match: 14. The CDR3 extends over 18 amino acids. Germline-derived CDR1 and CDR2 are SGHTA and FQGNSA. The CDR3 reads CASSLGPSGSSLGNEQFF. The CDR3 region has the DNA TGTGCCAGCAGCTTGGGCCCTAGCGGGAGTTCCCTGGGCAATGAGCAGTTCTTC.

The rearrangement links TRBV4-1 to TRBJ1-1; no clear D gene. CDR1 MGHRA and CDR2 YSYEKL come from the germline V gene. V was trimmed by 0 bases and J by 0 bases, leaving 11 bases between them. The CDR3 spans 16 residues. The CDR3 DNA reads TGCGCCAGCAGCCAAGAAATACGTAATCTGAACACTGAAGCTTTCTTT. Its protein is CASSQEIRNLNTEAFF.

The gene calls are TRBV7-6 and TRBJ2-2; no definite D call. The CDR3 loop spans 12 amino acids. Per the germline V gene, CDR1 is SGHVS and CDR2 is FNYEAQ. V was shortened by 1 base and J by 6 bases, with 3 bases between the two germline ends. The CDR3 nucleotides are TGTGCCAGCAGCTTAGGGGCCGGGGAGCTGTTTTTT. As protein: CASSLGAGELFF.

This clone was counted only a few times. The chain recombines TRBV7-9 with TRBJ1-1; D gene unclear. Trimming shortened V by 3 bases and J by 1 base, and 3 bases separated the two germline ends. The CDR3 extends over 12 amino acids. CDR1 SEHNR and CDR2 FQNEAQ come from the germline V gene (reference sequence). The CDR3 loop is CASSFENTEAFF. CDR3 nucleotide sequence: TGTGCCAGCAGCTTCGAGAACACTGAAGCTTTCTTT.

The V and J genes are TRBV28 and TRBJ2-7; TRBD2 aligns across 9 bases. In germline, CDR1 is MDHEN, CDR2 SYDVKM. The CDR3 covers 15 residues. J lost 0 bases, V lost 6 bases, and 6 bases had no gene match. CDR3 sequence reads: CASRPGLASSYEQYF. Here the CDR3 DNA reads TGTGCCAGCAGGCCGGGACTAGCCAGCTCCTACGAGCAGTACTTC.

The gene calls are TRBV30 and TRBJ1-1; weak D call: TRBD1 (6 bases). Per germline, CDR1 GTSNPN and CDR2 SVGIG (reference sequence). This CDR3 contains 16 residues. The V end lost 5 bases, the J end lost 0 bases, and 19 bases lay between the germline ends. Written as DNA, the CDR3 is TGTGCCTGGGTGGGGGCTACTAGGGGAATGAACACTGAAGCTTTCTTT. Its translation is CAWVGATRGMNTEAFF.

The chain employs TRBV23-1 and TRBJ1-4; D ambiguous. TRBV23-1 is sorted into the ORF group, with uncertain function. CDR3 length: 14 amino acids. Trimming removed 10 bases from V and 0 bases from J, with 12 bases in between. The DNA of the CDR3 is TGCGCCACCCCACTTGGGCCAACTAATGAAAAACTGTTTTTT. Its translation is CATPLGPTNEKLFF.

The chain couples TRBV4-3 to TRBJ2-1; weak D call: TRBD2 (5 bases). CDR3 length: 18 amino acids. Germline V CDR1 and CDR2: LGHNA, YSLEER. V lost 4 bases and J lost 3, with 22 bases in between. The CDR3: CASSPETPTSNIYNEQFF. CDR3 DNA sequence: TGCGCCAGCAGCCCCGAAACCCCCACTAGTAACATCTACAATGAGCAGTTCTTC.

This chain uses TRBV14 with TRBJ2-5; a possible D gene is TRBD2 (6 bases). The J call is doubtful: the DNA matches TRBJ2-7 better. CDR1 is SGHDN, CDR2 FVKESK, per germline. The CDR3 totals 14 residues. The CDR3 DNA reads as TGTGCCAGCAGCCAAGGGACTAACCCCTACGAGCAGTACTTC. It encodes CASSQGTNPYEQYF.

The chain links TRBV7-9 to TRBJ2-1; TRBD2 aligns across 12 bases. Trimming removed 3 bases from V and 7 bases from J; junction bases left unmatched: 7. Germline V gene sequence: CDR1 SEHNR, CDR2 FQNEAQ (reference sequence). The CDR3 runs to 16 residues. CDR3 residues: CASSFFGLAGINEQFF. The CDR3 region has the DNA TGTGCCAGCAGCTTTTTCGGACTAGCGGGGATAAATGAGCAGTTCTTC. Filled out from reference TRBV7-9 and TRBJ2-1, the complete variable domain reads DTGVSQNPRHKITKRGQNVTFRCDPISEHNRLYWYRQTLGQGPEFLTYFQNEAQLEKSRLLSDRFSAERPKGSFSTLEIQRTEQGDSAMYLCASSFFGLAGINEQFFGPGTRLTVL.

CDR3 nucleotides: TGCGCCAGCAAACGGGATAGCGGATACGAGCAGTACTTC. It is translated as CASKRDSGYEQYF. The chain uses TRBV5-1 and TRBJ2-7; perhaps TRBD2 as D (6 bases). V was trimmed by 6 bases and J by 4 bases, leaving 14 bases between them. The germline CDR1 and CDR2 sequences are SGHRS and YFSETQ. CDR3 length: 13 residues.

This chain uses TRBV7-3 with TRBJ2-1; D remains ambiguous. Germline CDR1 SGHTA, CDR2 FQGTGA. The V end lost 6 bases, the J end lost 10 bases, and 16 bases lay between the germline ends. The CDR3 length is 13 residues. CDR3 loop: CASSSATREEQFF. In DNA form, the CDR3 reads TGTGCCAGCAGTTCGGCCACCCGTGAGGAGCAGTTCTTC. The whole variable domain, filled in from reference TRBV7-3 and TRBJ2-1, reads GAGVSQTPSNKVTEKGKYVELRCDPISGHTALYWYRQSLGQGPEFLIYFQGTGAADDSGLPNDRFFAVRPEGSVSTLKIQRTERGDSAVYLCASSSATREEQFFGPGTRLTVL.

The chain employs TRBV11-2 and TRBJ2-1; no reliable D call. Per the germline V gene, CDR1 is SGHAT and CDR2 is FQNNGV. The CDR3 sequence is 18 residues long. V was cut by 0 bases and J by 9 bases, with 24 bases left in between. Here the CDR3 reads CASSLDLLRRSSVGEQFF. The CDR3 DNA is TGTGCCAGCAGCTTAGACCTCCTTAGAAGATCCTCTGTCGGTGAGCAGTTCTTC.

The V gene is TRBV6-1, the J gene TRBJ1-2; 7 bases line up with TRBD1. This CDR3 has 14 residues. The germline V gene encodes CDR1 MNHNS and CDR2 SASEGT. Trimming at V came to 5 bases and at J to 8 bases, leaving 11 bases not matched to a gene. The CDR3 DNA follows: TGTGCCAGCAGTATGGGGACAGCTTTCTTAGGCTACACCTTC. Translating it yields CASSMGTAFLGYTF.

The genes are TRBV28 and TRBJ2-3; D is undetermined. With 1 base removed from V and 2 bases from J, the gap between germline ends came to 13 bases. The CDR3 runs to 16 residues. Per the germline V gene, CDR1 is MDHEN and CDR2 is SYDVKM. The CDR3 region has the DNA TGTGCCAGCAGTTTATACGGCAGCGCCTACACAGATACGCAGTATTTT. As protein: CASSLYGSAYTDTQYF.

The chain employs TRBV30 and TRBJ1-1, with D tentatively TRBD1 (6 bases). Trimming left V 2 bases short and J 5 bases short, with 12 bases between. The CDR3 extends over 13 amino acids. Germline lookup yields CDR1 GTSNPN and CDR2 SVGIG (reference sequence). The CDR3 region is CAWSLGGRTEAFF. As DNA, the CDR3 is TGTGCCTGGAGTCTAGGGGGTCGGACTGAAGCTTTCTTT.

This sequence joins TRBV19 and TRBJ2-2; tentatively, D is TRBD1 or TRBD2 (6 bases each). V was trimmed by 1 base and J by 2 bases, leaving 20 bases between them. The CDR3 length is 19 residues. Germline CDR1 reads LNHDA; CDR2 reads SQIVND (reference sequence). CDR3 in amino acids: CASSIGPPLGGQNTGELFF. The CDR3 DNA reads TGTGCCAGTAGTATAGGTCCCCCCCTCGGGGGCCAAAACACCGGGGAGCTGTTTTTT.

The chain links TRBV9 to TRBJ2-5; D may be TRBD1 (6 bases). This CDR3 has 14 residues. The germline V gene has CDR1 SGDLS and CDR2 YYNGEE. V lost 0 bases and J lost 5, with 11 bases in between. The DNA of the CDR3 is TGTGCCAGCAGCGTAGACACAGGGCGCGAGACCCAGTACTTC. Translated: CASSVDTGRETQYF.

The chain is built from TRBV2 and TRBJ2-3; D possibly corresponds to TRBD2 (6 bases). This CDR3 is 14 amino acids long. Per the germline V gene, CDR1 is SNHLY and CDR2 is FYNNEI. V was shortened by 10 bases and J by 2 bases, with 16 bases between the two germline ends. The CDR3 DNA sequence: TGTGCCACCCGTTCACGGGGGAACACAGATACGCAGTATTTT. Protein sequence: CATRSRGNTDTQYF.